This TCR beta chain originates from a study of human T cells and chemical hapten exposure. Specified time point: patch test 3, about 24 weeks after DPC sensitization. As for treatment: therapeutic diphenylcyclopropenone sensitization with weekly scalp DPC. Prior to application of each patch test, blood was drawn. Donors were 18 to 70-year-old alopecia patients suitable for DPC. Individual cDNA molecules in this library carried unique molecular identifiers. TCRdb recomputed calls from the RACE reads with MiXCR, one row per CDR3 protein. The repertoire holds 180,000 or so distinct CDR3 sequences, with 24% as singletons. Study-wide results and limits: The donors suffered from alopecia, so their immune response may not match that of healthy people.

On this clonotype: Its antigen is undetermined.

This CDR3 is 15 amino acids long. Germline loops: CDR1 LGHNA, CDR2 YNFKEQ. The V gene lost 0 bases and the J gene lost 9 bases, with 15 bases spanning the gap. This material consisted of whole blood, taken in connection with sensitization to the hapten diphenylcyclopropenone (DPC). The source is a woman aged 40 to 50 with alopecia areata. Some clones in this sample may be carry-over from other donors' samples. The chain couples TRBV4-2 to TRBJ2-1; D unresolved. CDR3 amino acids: CASSQDVYNDGEQFF. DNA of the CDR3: TGTGCCAGCAGCCAAGACGTCTATAACGACGGTGAGCAGTTCTTC.